The table lists the clone carrying this TCR beta chain with many counts. Its antigen is currently unknown. The data are from a study of T cells in Graves' hyperthyroidism and ophthalmopathy. General study findings and limits: Most thyroid clonotypes expanded above 0.001 were also detected in blood.

CDR3 length equals 13 residues. V was shortened by 0 bases and J by 4 bases, with 6 bases between the two germline ends. What was amplified from RNA transcripts were TCR beta CDR3 regions. The TCR CDR3 was amplified in a first-round RT-PCR using the HTBI primer set. TCRdb recomputed calls from the multiplex PCR reads with MiXCR, one row per CDR3 protein. The sample lists hundreds of thousands of distinct CDR3 sequences, 14% to 15% seen once, with 13% in the top ten. This clonotype was sampled from a man younger than 30 with Graves' ophthalmopathy. This chain links TRBV12-3 or TRBV12-4 with TRBJ1-2, with D possibly being TRBD1 (6 bases). The sequencing input was blood. The CDR3, as DNA: TGTGCCAGCAGTTTAGCCAGGGGCTATGGCTACACCTTC. It yields the protein CASSLARGYGYTF.